The 11 T cell receptor beta chains below all came from one sample that was sequenced in a study of blood T cell repertoires in COVID-19. Clones were read by immunoSEQ multiplex PCR, and TCRdb kept only the in-frame ones, dropping some. In the table there are roughly 100,000 clones, approximately 81% of which are singletons. The specimen was peripheral blood. Receptors were obtained from a man older than 75 with acute or convalescent COVID-19.

This clone was found once. The rearrangement joins TRBV12-5 to TRBJ1-2; perhaps TRBD1 as D (6 bases). Trimming shortened V by 8 bases and J by 8 bases, and 15 bases separated the two germline ends. This CDR3 spans 12 amino acids. In germline, CDR1 is LGHNT, CDR2 FRNRAP. CDR3 protein: CASSGGFSGYTF. The CDR3 bases are TGTGCTAGTTCTGGGGGCTTCAGCGGCTACACCTTC.

This chain uses TRBV6-5 with TRBJ1-5; TRBD1 matches at 8 bases. Germline V gives CDR1 MNHEY, CDR2 SVGAGI. The CDR3 is 15 residues long. V was clipped by 2 bases and J by 0 bases; unmatched bases: 0. CDR3 in DNA: TGTGCCAGCAGTTACGGGACAGGTAGCAATCAGCCCCAGCATTTT. Translation: CASSYGTGSNQPQHF.

The chain couples TRBV12-3 or TRBV12-4 to TRBJ2-1; 9 positions match TRBD2. CDR3 length: 12 amino acids. With 6 bases clipped from V and 10 bases from J, the junction kept 4 bases outside the gene matches. CDR3 sequence: CASSLTSGEQFF. DNA of the CDR3: TGTGCCAGCAGCTTGACTAGCGGAGAGCAGTTCTTC.

The chain joins TRBV19 to TRBJ1-6, with 8 bases matching TRBD1. The germline V gene has CDR1 LNHDA and CDR2 SQIVND (reference sequence). The CDR3 covers 16 residues. Trimming took 7 bases from V and 4 from J; bases not matched to a gene: 9. CDR3 in DNA: TGTGCCAGTACCCGGACAGGGACAAGTTATAATTCACCCCTCCACTTT. It is translated as CASTRTGTSYNSPLHF. Filled out from reference TRBV19 and TRBJ1-6, the complete variable domain reads DGGITQSPKYLFRKEGQNVTLSCEQNLNHDAMYWYRQDPGQGLRLIYYSQIVNDFQKGDIAEGYSVSREKKESFPLTVTSAQKNPTAFYLCASTRTGTSYNSPLHFGNGTRLTVT.

The chain links TRBV24-1 to TRBJ2-3; the match to TRBD2 covers 9 bases. Germline CDR1 is KGHDR and CDR2 is SFDVKD. The length of the CDR3 is 16 residues. Trimming cost V 5 bases and J 0 bases; bases outside gene matches: 5. CDR3 in amino acids: CATSGVTSGSTDTQYF. The DNA of the CDR3 is TGTGCCACCAGTGGTGTTACTAGCGGGAGCACAGATACGCAGTATTTT.

This chain links TRBV4-3 with TRBJ1-5, with D hard to call. Germline V gene sequence: CDR1 LGHNA, CDR2 YSLEER. Deletions cut 0 bases from V and 7 bases from J, with 13 bases between. This CDR3 comprises 15 residues. The CDR3 DNA sequence: TGCGCCAGCAGCCAAGATCAGGTGGGTGACCAGCCCCAGCATTTT. It yields the protein CASSQDQVGDQPQHF.

The chain joins TRBV7-8 to TRBJ1-1, with D unclear. CDR3 length equals 14 residues. V was cut by 3 bases and J by 0 bases, with 8 bases left in between. Germline lookup yields CDR1 SGHVS and CDR2 FQNEAQ. Written as DNA, the CDR3 is TGTGCCAGCAGCTTGACGGGAATGAACACTGAAGCTTTCTTT. This sequence encodes CASSLTGMNTEAFF.

V is TRBV27 and J is TRBJ2-5, with 9 nucleotides matching TRBD1. Germline V gene lookup returns CDR1 MNHEY and CDR2 SMNVEV (reference sequence). The junction had 7 bases not matched to a gene; V was cut back by 0 bases and J by 5 bases. CDR3 length: 16 residues. Here the CDR3 DNA reads TGTGCCAGCAGTTTATCGGCACAGGGACAGGGCGAGACCCAGTACTTC. Protein sequence: CASSLSAQGQGETQYF.

The J gene is TRBJ2-1, the V gene TRBV3-1 (or the pseudogene TRBV3-2); TRBD1 aligns across 10 bases. The CDR3 covers 18 residues. Per the germline V gene, CDR1 is LGHDT and CDR2 is YNNKEL (reference sequence). The ends lost 4 bases at V and 3 bases at J; junction bases unmatched: 12. Here the CDR3 DNA reads TGTGCCAGCAGCCGGACAGGGGGGCTAGCGGTCAACTACAATGAGCAGTTCTTC. Its translation: CASSRTGGLAVNYNEQFF.

This sequence joins TRBV5-1 and TRBJ1-5; maybe TRBD1 (5 bases). Germline CDR1 is SGHRS and CDR2 is YFSETQ. V dropped 0 bases and J dropped 7 bases, with 8 bases sitting between them. The CDR3 is made up of 13 amino acids. Here the CDR3 DNA reads TGCGCCAGCAGCTTGGGGGCAGGGCAGCCCCAGCATTTT. It translates to CASSLGAGQPQHF.

In regard to this clone: The germline gene is not matched at one end of the junction; a read error may be the cause. The rearrangement links TRBV6-6 to TRBJ2-3, with TRBD1 identical over 8 bases. Looked up from germline, CDR1 is MNHNY and CDR2 is SVGAGI (reference sequence). This CDR3 spans 13 amino acids. CDR3: CASSPIPGQGRDF. The CDR3 DNA sequence: TGTGCCAGCAGCCCTATTCCCGGACAGGGCAGGGATTTT.